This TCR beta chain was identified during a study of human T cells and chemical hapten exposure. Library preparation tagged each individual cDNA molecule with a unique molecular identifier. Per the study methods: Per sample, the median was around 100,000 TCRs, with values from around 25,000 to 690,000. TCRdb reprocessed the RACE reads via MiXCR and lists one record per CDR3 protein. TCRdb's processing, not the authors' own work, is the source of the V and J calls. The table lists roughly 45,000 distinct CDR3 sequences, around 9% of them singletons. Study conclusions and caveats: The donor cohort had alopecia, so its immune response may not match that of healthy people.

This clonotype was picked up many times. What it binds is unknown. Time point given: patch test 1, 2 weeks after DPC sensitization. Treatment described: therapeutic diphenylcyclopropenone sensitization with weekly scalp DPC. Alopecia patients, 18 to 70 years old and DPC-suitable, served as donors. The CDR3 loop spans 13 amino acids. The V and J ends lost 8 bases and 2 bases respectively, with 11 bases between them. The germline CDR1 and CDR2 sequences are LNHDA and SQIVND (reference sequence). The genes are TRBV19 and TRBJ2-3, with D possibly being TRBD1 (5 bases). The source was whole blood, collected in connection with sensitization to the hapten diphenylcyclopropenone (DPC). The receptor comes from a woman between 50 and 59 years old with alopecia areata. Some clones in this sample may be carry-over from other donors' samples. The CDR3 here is CASADTSTDTQYF. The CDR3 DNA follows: TGTGCCAGTGCGGACACTTCCACAGATACGCAGTATTTT.